This TCR beta chain was recovered during a study of tumour-infiltrating T cells in Burkitt lymphoma (TCRdb year 2020). Background for the entire study: TCR repertoire data were compared against clinical outcome, and productive clonality predicted overall survival and progression-free survival independently of established prognostic factors such as age at diagnosis.

The method behind the library was the immunoSEQ multiplex PCR assay. Held by TCRdb, this immuneACCESS table contains in-frame sequences only and omits some clones. Under half of the omission traces to an unresolved V gene where checked; the cause of the rest is unknown. Counted in this sample were 11,000 to 15,000 clones; approximately 71% of them appeared once. The ten largest make up roughly 6.6% of the sample. Of note for this clone: Its antigen specificity is not known. Base-call qualities are not available, and no considerably larger clone is one nucleotide away.

Unmatched junction bases come to 11, with V trimmed by 8 bases and J by 5 bases. Based on the germline V gene (reference sequence), the CDR1 and CDR2 sequences are LNHNV and YYDKDF. Taken from cysteine to phenylalanine, the CDR3 has 14 residues. The CDR3 DNA has 42 bases and is translated from base 1. Sequenced sample: tumor tissue. This sequence uses TRBV15 and TRBJ2-5; 7 bases in between match TRBD2. The source of this sequence is a human donor with diffuse large B-cell lymphoma. The nucleotide sequence reads TGTGCCACCTCCGACCGTGGCGGGAGCGAGACCCAGTACTTC. It encodes CATSDRGGSETQYF.